The rows below give T cell receptor beta chains drawn from one sample of a study of blood T cell repertoires in COVID-19. Assay: immunoSEQ multiplex PCR; the TCRdb copy retains only in-frame clones and omits some. The sample holds approximately 200,000 clones, 75% to 90% seen once. The sequencing sample was made of peripheral blood. The source is a human donor in a cohort sampled during active COVID-19. Both conserved end residues are part of each CDR3. The order of the fields is clone size, J gene, V gene, D gene, CDR3 DNA, CDR3 protein. The D gene is left open where the match is weak. Clone size, where shown, is once, few, many, or a class for clones that have expanded.

. TRBJ2-4 TRBV6-5 . TGTGCCAGCAGTTACGTCTTTGGCCGAAACATTCAGTACTTC CASSYVFGRNIQYF
. TRBJ2-1 TRBV30 TRBD2 TGTGCCTGGAGTGTAGCGGGGCTAGCGGGAGGTAGGAATGAGCAGTTCTTC CAWSVAGLAGGRNEQFF
. TRBJ2-5 TRBV4-3 . TGCGCCAGCAGCCAAGAAGCGGGCAACCAAGAGACCCAGTACTTC CASSQEAGNQETQYF
once TRBJ1-6 TRBV28 TRBD1 TGTGCCAGCAGTACCCCCGGGACAGTTAATTCACCCCTCCACTTT CASSTPGTVNSPLHF
. TRBJ1-5 TRBV19 . TGTGCCAGTAGTCTCCACAGTCAGCCCCAGCATTTT CASSLHSQPQHF
. TRBJ2-7 TRBV6-6 . TGTGCCAGCAGTCCTACCCTGACTAGCTCCTACGAGCAGTACTTC CASSPTLTSSYEQYF
. TRBJ2-7 TRBV21-1 . TGTGCCAGCAGAAAGGCAGGACTTCACTACGAGCAGTACTTC CASRKAGLHYEQYF
. TRBJ1-5 TRBV7-3 . TGTGCCAGCAGCTTAACTGGGGGAGGCGGTCAGCCCCAGCATTTT CASSLTGGGGQPQHF
. TRBJ1-5 TRBV28 . TGTGCCAGCAGTTTATATAGGACACGGTCCAATCAGCCCCAGCATTTT CASSLYRTRSNQPQHF
. TRBJ1-6 TRBV6-4 . TGTGCCACCATACCAGGGGTCTTCTATAATTCACCCCTCCACTTT CATIPGVFYNSPLHF
. TRBJ2-7 TRBV18 TRBD2 TGTGCCAGCTCACCGCGGACTAGCGGTTCCTACGAGCAGTACTTC CASSPRTSGSYEQYF
. TRBJ2-7 TRBV7-2 . TGTGCCAGCAGCTTTGTGAGTAAAGTCGAGCAGTACTTC CASSFVSKVEQYF
. TRBJ1-1 TRBV4-1 TRBD1 TGCGCCAGCAGAGAATCCGGGACAGGGAACACTGAAGCTTTCTTT CASRESGTGNTEAFF
. TRBJ2-7 TRBV6-5 TRBD1 TGTGCCAGCAGTTACTCAGCGGGACAGGGAAAGTACGAGCAGTACTTC CASSYSAGQGKYEQYF
. TRBJ2-5 TRBV7-9 TRBD1 TGTGCCAGCAGCGCTACAGGGGGAGAGACCCAGTACTTC CASSATGGETQYF
. TRBJ1-6 TRBV7-9 . TGTGCCAGCTCAGCTTGGAGCTCCTATAATTCACCCCTCCACTTT CASSAWSSYNSPLHF
. TRBJ2-7 TRBV15 TRBD2 TGTGCCACCAGCCGAGGACTAGCGGGAGACGGCGAGCAGTACTTC CATSRGLAGDGEQYF
. TRBJ2-2 TRBV5-6 TRBD1 TGTGCCAGCAGCCGGACAGGGAGCACCGGGGAGCTGTTTTTT CASSRTGSTGELFF
. TRBJ2-7 TRBV18 TRBD1 TGTGCCAGCTCACCACGGGACAGGGATTACGAGCAGTACTTC CASSPRDRDYEQYF
. TRBJ2-3 TRBV13 . TGTGCCAGCACCAAATCAGGCACAGATACGCAGTATTTT CASTKSGTDTQYF
once TRBJ1-1 TRBV11-3 TRBD1 TGTGCCAGCAGTCAGGGACAGGGGGGAAGCACTGAAGCTTTCTTT CASSQGQGGSTEAFF
. TRBJ1-6 TRBV7-9 . TGTGCCAGCAGTTCCGGGACACCAAATTCACCCCTCCACTTT CASSSGTPNSPLHF
. TRBJ1-1 TRBV5-1 . TGCGCCAGCAGCGCACAGAACATGAACACTGAAGCTTTCTTT CASSAQNMNTEAFF
few TRBJ1-5 TRBV5-1 . TGCGCCAGCAGCTTGGAGGCAGGTTTTAAGCCCCAGCATTTT CASSLEAGFKPQHF
. TRBJ2-7 TRBV3-1/TRBV3-2 . TGTGCCAGCAGCCAAGACTCGGCGGTTAGTAATTTATACGAGCAGTACTTC CASSQDSAVSNLYEQYF
. TRBJ1-6 TRBV20-1 . TGCAGTGCTAGTGGCGGGAGCTCCTATAATTCACCCCTCCACTTT CSASGGSSYNSPLHF
. TRBJ2-3 TRBV5-1 TRBD1 TGCGCCAGCAGCTATATACGGACAGGGGGTGGTGCAGATACGCAGTATTTT CASSYIRTGGGADTQYF
once TRBJ1-4 TRBV7-3 . TGTGCCAGCAGCTTAACCGGAGGGGCCGGTGAAAAACTGTTTTTT CASSLTGGAGEKLFF
once TRBJ1-5 TRBV25-1 . TGTGCCAGCAGTGATAGCGCAGGGAGGGACAATCAGCCCCAGCATTTT CASSDSAGRDNQPQHF
. TRBJ1-2 TRBV5-8 . TGTGCCAGCAGCTTTAGTCTGCAGGCGAGCTACACCTTC CASSFSLQASYTF
. TRBJ2-7 TRBV6-2/TRBV6-3 TRBD1 TGTGCCAGCAGTTACGACCAGGGGGCTTACGAGCAGTACTTC CASSYDQGAYEQYF
. TRBJ2-6 TRBV19 TRBD1 TGTGCCAGCGGGACAGGGGGCTTTGGGGCCAACGTCCTGACTTTC CASGTGGFGANVLTF
. TRBJ1-5 TRBV6-5 TRBD1 TGTGCCAGCAGCGTGGACAGGGGTCAGCCCCAGCATTTT CASSVDRGQPQHF
. TRBJ2-5 TRBV6-5 TRBD2 TGTGCCAGCGGTAGCGGGAATGTTGGCGAGACCCAGTACTTC CASGSGNVGETQYF
. TRBJ2-3 TRBV7-2 TRBD2 TGTGCCAGCAGCCGTGTCGGGACTAGCGGGAGCACAGATACGCAGTATTTT CASSRVGTSGSTDTQYF
. TRBJ2-1 TRBV28 TRBD1 TGTGCCAGCAGTTTATTGGACAGGGTCTCCTACAATGAGCAGTTCTTC CASSLLDRVSYNEQFF
. TRBJ1-6 TRBV7-2 TRBD1 TGTGCCAGCAGGGGACAGAGCTCCTATAATTCACCCCTCCACTTT CASRGQSSYNSPLHF
few TRBJ1-1 TRBV19 . TGTGCCACCTTGGGAGGGAACCTGAACACTGAAGCTTTCTTT CATLGGNLNTEAFF
. TRBJ2-3 TRBV9 TRBD2 TGTGCCAGCAGCGTATTTAGCGGGGGCACAGATACGCAGTATTTT CASSVFSGGTDTQYF
. TRBJ2-1 TRBV5-1 TRBD2 TGCGCCAGCAGCTTGGCTTTGGCTAGCGGGGGTAATGAGCAGTTCTTC CASSLALASGGNEQFF
. TRBJ2-1 TRBV25-1 . TGTGCCAGCAGTGAATATGTGGGAGCGAAGCATGAGCAGTTCTTC CASSEYVGAKHEQFF
. TRBJ2-1 TRBV10-1 . TGCGCCAGCAGTGCAGGGGCGCCGGAGAATGAGCAGTTCTTC CASSAGAPENEQFF
. TRBJ1-5 TRBV28 . TGTGCCAGTCTTCCTGGGACCAGGGGTAGCAATCAGCCCCAGCATTTT CASLPGTRGSNQPQHF
many TRBJ2-7 TRBV11-2 . TGTGCCAGCAGCTTGCCGGCGGAACAGGACGTCTACGAGCAGTACTTC CASSLPAEQDVYEQYF
. TRBJ2-7 TRBV5-6 TRBD1 TGTGCCAGCAGCCCTAGACAGGGGTGGGTCTCCGAGCAGTACTTC CASSPRQGWVSEQYF
once TRBJ1-1 TRBV29-1 . TGCAGCGTCCCAGAAGGGGGCACTGAAGCTTTCTTT CSVPEGGTEAFF
. TRBJ2-3 TRBV24-1 . TGTGCCACCAGTGAACCGGGTTCCCCGTCGGGGGCAGATACGCAGTATTTT CATSEPGSPSGADTQYF
once TRBJ2-7 TRBV7-9 . TGTGCCAGCAGCTCTCCGGGACAAGAGGACTACGAGCAGTACTTC CASSSPGQEDYEQYF
. TRBJ1-5 TRBV19 TRBD1 TGTGCCAGTACCCGGGGACAGGCCTTTAGCAATCAGCCCCAGCATTTT CASTRGQAFSNQPQHF
. TRBJ2-7 TRBV9 TRBD1 TGTGCCAGCAGCCCGGGGACAGGGGTCGCCTACGAGCAGTACTTC CASSPGTGVAYEQYF